This TCR beta chain was recovered during a study of shared clonotypes between healthy human individuals. Only in-frame clones appear in the TCRdb table, and some are missing; sequencing was by immunoSEQ multiplex PCR. The table has roughly 2,300,000 clones, under 95% seen once. Sequenced input: naive CD4+ T cells from PBMCs. Subset noted: CD45RA+ positively selected. This receptor was identified in a man younger than 35 in good health. Some clones in this sample may be carry-over from other donors' samples.

In DNA form, the CDR3 reads TGTGCCAGCAGCCGACTAGCGGGAGTTAAGGATGAGCAGTTCTTC. Translating it yields CASSRLAGVKDEQFF. The chain is built from TRBV6-5 and TRBJ2-1; TRBD2 agrees at 12 bases. The germline CDR1 and CDR2 sequences are MNHEY and SVGAGI. The CDR3 extends over 15 amino acids. The ends lost 6 bases at V and 8 bases at J; junction bases unmatched: 8.